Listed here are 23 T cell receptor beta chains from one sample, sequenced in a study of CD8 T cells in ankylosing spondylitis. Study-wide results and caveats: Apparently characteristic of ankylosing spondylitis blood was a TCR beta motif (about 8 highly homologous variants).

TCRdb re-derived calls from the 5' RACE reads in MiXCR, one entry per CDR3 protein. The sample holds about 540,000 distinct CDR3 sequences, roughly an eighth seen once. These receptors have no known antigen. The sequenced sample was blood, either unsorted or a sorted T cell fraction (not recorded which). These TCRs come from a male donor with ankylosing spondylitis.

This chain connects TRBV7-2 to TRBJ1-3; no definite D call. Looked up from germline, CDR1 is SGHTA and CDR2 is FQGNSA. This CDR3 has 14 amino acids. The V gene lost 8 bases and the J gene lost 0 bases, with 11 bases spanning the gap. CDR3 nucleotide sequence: TGTGCCAGCTCACAACGCATCTCTGGAAACACCATATATTTT. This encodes CASSQRISGNTIYF.

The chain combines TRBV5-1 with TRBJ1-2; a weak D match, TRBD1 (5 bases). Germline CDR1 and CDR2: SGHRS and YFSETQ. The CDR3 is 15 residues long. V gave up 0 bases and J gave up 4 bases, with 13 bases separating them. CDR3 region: CASSLEETAAYGYTF. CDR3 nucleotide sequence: TGCGCCAGCAGCTTGGAAGAGACAGCGGCCTATGGCTACACCTTC. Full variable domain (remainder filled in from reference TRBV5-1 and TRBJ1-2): KAGVTQTPRYLIKTRGQQVTLSCSPISGHRSVSWYQQTPGQGLQFLFEYFSETQRNKGNFPGRFSGRQFSNSRSEMNVSTLELGDSALYLCASSLEETAAYGYTFGSGTRLTVV.

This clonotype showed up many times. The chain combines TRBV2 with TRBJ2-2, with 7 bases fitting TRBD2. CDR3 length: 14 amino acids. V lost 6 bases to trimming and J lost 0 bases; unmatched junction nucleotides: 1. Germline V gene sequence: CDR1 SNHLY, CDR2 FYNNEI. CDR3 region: CASSAGANTGELFF. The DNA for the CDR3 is TGTGCCAGCAGCGCGGGGGCGAACACCGGGGAGCTGTTTTTT.

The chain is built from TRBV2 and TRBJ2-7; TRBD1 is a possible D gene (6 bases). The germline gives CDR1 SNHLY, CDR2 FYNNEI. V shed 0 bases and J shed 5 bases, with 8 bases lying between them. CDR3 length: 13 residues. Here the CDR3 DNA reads TGTGCCAGCAGTGAAGCGCCAGGGGACGAGCAGTACGTC. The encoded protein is CASSEAPGDEQYV.

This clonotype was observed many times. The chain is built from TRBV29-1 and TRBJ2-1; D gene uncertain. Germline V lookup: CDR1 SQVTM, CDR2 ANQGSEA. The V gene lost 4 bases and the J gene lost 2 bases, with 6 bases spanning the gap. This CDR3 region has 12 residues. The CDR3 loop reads CSVGYAYNEQFF. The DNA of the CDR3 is TGCAGCGTTGGTTACGCCTACAATGAGCAGTTCTTC.

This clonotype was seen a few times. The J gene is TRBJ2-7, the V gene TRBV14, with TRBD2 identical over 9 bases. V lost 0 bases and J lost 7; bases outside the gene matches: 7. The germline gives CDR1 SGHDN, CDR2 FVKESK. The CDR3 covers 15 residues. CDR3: CASSQDSLAGYEQYV. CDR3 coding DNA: TGTGCCAGCAGCCAAGATAGTCTAGCGGGATATGAGCAGTACGTC.

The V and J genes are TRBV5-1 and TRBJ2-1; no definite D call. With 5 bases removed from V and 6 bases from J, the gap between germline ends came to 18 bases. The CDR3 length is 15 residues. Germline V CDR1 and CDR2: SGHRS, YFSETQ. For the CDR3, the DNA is TGCGCCAGCAGTCCGGACCCCTCGAGCGCCAATGAGCAGTTCTTC. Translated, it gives CASSPDPSSANEQFF.

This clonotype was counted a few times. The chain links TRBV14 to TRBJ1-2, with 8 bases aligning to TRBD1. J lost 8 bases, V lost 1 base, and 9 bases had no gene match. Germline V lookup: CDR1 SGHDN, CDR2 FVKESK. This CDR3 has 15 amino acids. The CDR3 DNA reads TGTGCCAGCAGCCAAGGGGGACAGGTCGAAAGAGGCTACACCTTC. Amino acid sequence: CASSQGGQVERGYTF.

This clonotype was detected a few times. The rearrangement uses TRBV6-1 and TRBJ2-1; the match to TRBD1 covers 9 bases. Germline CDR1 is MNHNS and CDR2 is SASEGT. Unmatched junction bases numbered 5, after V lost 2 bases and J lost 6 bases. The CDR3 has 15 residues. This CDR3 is CASSETTGGRNEQFF. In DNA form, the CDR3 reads TGTGCCAGCAGTGAAACCACAGGGGGCCGCAATGAGCAGTTCTTC.

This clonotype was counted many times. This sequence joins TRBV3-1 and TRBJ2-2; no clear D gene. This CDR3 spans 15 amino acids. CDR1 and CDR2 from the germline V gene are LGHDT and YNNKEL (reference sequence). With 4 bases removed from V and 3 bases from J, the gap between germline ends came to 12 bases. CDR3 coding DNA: TGTGCCAGCAGCCCTGGCCTTAGGCACACCGGGGAGCTGTTTTTT. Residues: CASSPGLRHTGELFF.

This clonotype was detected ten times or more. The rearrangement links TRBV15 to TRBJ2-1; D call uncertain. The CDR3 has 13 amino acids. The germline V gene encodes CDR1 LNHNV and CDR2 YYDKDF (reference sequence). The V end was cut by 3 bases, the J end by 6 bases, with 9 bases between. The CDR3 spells CATSRRPINEQFF. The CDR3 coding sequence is TGTGCCACCAGCAGGAGGCCCATCAATGAGCAGTTCTTC.

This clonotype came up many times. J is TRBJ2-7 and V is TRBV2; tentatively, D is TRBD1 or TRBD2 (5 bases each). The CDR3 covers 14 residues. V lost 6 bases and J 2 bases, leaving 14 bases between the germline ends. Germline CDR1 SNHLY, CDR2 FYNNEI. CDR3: CASSVGRRTYEQYF. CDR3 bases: TGTGCCAGCAGCGTGGGACGGAGAACCTACGAGCAGTACTTC.

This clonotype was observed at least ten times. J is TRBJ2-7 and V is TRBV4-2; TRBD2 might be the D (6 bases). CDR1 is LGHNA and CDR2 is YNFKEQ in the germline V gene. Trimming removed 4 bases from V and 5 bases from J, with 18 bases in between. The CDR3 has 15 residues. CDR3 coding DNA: TGTGCCAGCAGCCCCCGGTCATGGGAGGTGAACGAGCAGTACTTC. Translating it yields CASSPRSWEVNEQYF.

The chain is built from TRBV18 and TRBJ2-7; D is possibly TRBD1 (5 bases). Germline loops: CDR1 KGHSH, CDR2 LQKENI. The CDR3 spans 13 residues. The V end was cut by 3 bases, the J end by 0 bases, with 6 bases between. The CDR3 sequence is CASSPDISYEQYV. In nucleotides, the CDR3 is TGTGCCAGCTCACCGGACATCTCCTACGAGCAGTACGTC.

DNA for the CDR3: TGCAGTGCCCCCGGTGGGCTAGGCCCTTACGAGCAGTACTTC. It codes for CSAPGGLGPYEQYF. This chain connects TRBV20-1 to TRBJ2-7; D ambiguous. The CDR3 length is 14 residues. From germline, CDR1 is DFQATT and CDR2 SNEGSKA (reference sequence). Trimming cost V 6 bases and J 4 bases, with 19 bases left between them.

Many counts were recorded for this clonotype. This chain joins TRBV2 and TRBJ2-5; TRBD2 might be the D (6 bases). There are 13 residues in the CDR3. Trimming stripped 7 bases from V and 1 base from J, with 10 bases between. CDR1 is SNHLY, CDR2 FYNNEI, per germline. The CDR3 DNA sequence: TGTGCCAGCACTCGGGGGTCCCAAGAGACCCAGTACTTC. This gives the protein CASTRGSQETQYF. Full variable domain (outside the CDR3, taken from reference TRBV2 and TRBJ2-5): EPEVTQTPSHQVTQMGQEVILRCVPISNHLYFYWYRQILGQKVEFLVSFYNNEISEKSEIFDDQFSVERPDGSNFTLKIRSTKLEDSAMYFCASTRGSQETQYFGPGTRLLVL.

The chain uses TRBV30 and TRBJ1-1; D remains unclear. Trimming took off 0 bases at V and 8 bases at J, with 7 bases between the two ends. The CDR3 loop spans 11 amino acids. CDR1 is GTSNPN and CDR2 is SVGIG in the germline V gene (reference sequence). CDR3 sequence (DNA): TGTGCCTGGAGTGTACTGGGGGAAGCTTTCTTT. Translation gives CAWSVLGEAFF.

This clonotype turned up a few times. CDR3 sequence: CSAGGTNGGPIYEQYF. CDR3 sequence (DNA): TGCAGTGCTGGGGGGACAAATGGCGGGCCGATCTACGAGCAGTACTTC. The rearrangement uses TRBV20-1 and TRBJ2-7, with D tentatively TRBD1 or TRBD2 (6 bases each). The CDR3 length is 16 residues. Per the germline V gene, CDR1 is DFQATT and CDR2 is SNEGSKA (reference sequence). Between the trimmed V and J ends, which lost 5 bases and 3 bases, there was a span of 23 bases.

The CDR3 sequence: CSAPRLAGEYNEQFF. The DNA for the CDR3 is TGCAGTGCCCCGAGACTAGCGGGAGAATACAATGAGCAGTTCTTC. The chain combines TRBV20-1 with TRBJ2-1; 12 positions match TRBD2. The CDR3 spans 15 residues. Trimming at V came to 6 bases and at J to 4 bases, leaving 7 bases not matched to a gene. Germline V CDR1 and CDR2: DFQATT, SNEGSKA (reference sequence).

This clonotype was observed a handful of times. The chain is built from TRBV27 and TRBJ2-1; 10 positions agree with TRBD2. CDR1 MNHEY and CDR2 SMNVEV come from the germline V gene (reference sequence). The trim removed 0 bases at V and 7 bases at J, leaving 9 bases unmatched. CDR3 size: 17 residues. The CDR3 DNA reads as TGTGCCAGCAGTTTATCGATAGGACTAGCGGAGGTTAATGAGCAGTTCTTC. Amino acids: CASSLSIGLAEVNEQFF.

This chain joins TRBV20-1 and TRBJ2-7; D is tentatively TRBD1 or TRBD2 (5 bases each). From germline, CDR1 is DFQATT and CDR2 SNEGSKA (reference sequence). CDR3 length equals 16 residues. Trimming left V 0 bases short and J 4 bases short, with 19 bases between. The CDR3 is CSARDPGRPPWYEQYF. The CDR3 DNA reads TGCAGTGCTAGAGATCCGGGACGGCCCCCTTGGTACGAGCAGTACTTC.

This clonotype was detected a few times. This CDR3 is CASSDDRDNQPQHF. As DNA, the CDR3 is TGTGCCAGCAGTGACGACAGGGACAATCAGCCCCAGCATTTT. The chain links TRBV6-1 to TRBJ1-5, with 7 bases that match TRBD1. The CDR3 is 14 amino acids. J was trimmed by 3 bases and V by 3 bases; bases with no gene match: 2. Germline V lookup: CDR1 MNHNS, CDR2 SASEGT.

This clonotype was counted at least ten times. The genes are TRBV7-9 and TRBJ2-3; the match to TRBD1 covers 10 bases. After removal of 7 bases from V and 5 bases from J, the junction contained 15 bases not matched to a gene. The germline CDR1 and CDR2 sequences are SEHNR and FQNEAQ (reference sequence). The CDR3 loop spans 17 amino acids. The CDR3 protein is CASTYPGQGLLGDTQYF. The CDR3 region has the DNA TGTGCCAGCACTTACCCGGGACAGGGGCTGTTAGGAGATACGCAGTATTTT.